This T cell receptor beta chain appears in the sequencing data of a study of technical replicates of blood from several donors. The V and J ends lost 1 base and 0 bases respectively, with 7 bases between them. The germline CDR1 and CDR2 sequences are MGHRA and YSYEKL. This CDR3 is built from 15 residues. The repertoire was sequenced with immunoSEQ multiplex PCR; TCRdb's copy has only in-frame clones and lacks some. The sample yields roughly 80,000 clones, 90% to 95% seen once. The specimen was T cells isolated from PBMCs. The sequence came from a human donor in good health. The chain recombines TRBV4-1 with TRBJ1-5; D is unresolved. The CDR3 nucleotides are TGCGCCAGCAGCCAAGTTCAGAATAGCAATCAGCCCCAGCATTTT. Protein sequence: CASSQVQNSNQPQHF.